The sequence of this T cell receptor beta chain was determined in a study of CD8+CD57+ T cells in acquired aplastic anemia. Genomic DNA, the template, was used for profiling of the TCR beta VDJ and CDR3. TCRdb re-derived calls from the reads in MiXCR, one entry per CDR3 protein. The sample carries about 180,000 distinct CDR3 sequences, less than 60% recorded once. Patients who underwent sequencing had shown CD8+CD57+ cell expansion by flow cytometry. No patient had been given any therapy when blood was sampled. Germline CDR1 SGHRS, CDR2 YFSETQ. Trimming left V 2 bases short and J 0 bases short, with 12 bases between. The CDR3 loop spans 15 amino acids. There are many counts of this clonotype.

The clonotype originates from a human donor with aplastic anemia. Source material: sorted CD4+, CD8+, or CD8+CD57+ T cells (not recorded which) from PBMCs. The V gene is TRBV5-1, the J gene TRBJ2-7, with D possibly being TRBD1 (5 bases). CDR3 bases: TGCGCCAGCAGCTTTACAGGAGAGATCTCCTACGAGCAGTACTTC. It translates to CASSFTGEISYEQYF. Drawing the rest from reference TRBV5-1 and TRBJ2-7, the complete variable domain is KAGVTQTPRYLIKTRGQQVTLSCSPISGHRSVSWYQQTPGQGLQFLFEYFSETQRNKGNFPGRFSGRQFSNSRSEMNVSTLELGDSALYLCASSFTGEISYEQYFGPGTRLTVT.